This passage covers 15 T cell receptor beta chains from one sample sequenced in a study of cytomegalovirus exposure and HLA in healthy donors. Primers: 60 Vbeta forward and 13 Jbeta reverse. Profiling relied on immunoSEQ multiplex PCR, and the TCRdb table lists in-frame clones only, not all of them. The table has around 97,000 clones, about a tenth seen once. Material: PBMCs. These receptors all stem from a man aged 50 to 60 in good health and CMV-seropositive.

V and J are TRBV27 and TRBJ2-7, with 10 bases lining up with TRBD1. Germline V gene data show CDR1 as MNHEY and CDR2 as SMNVEV (reference sequence). The CDR3 contains 13 residues. V was clipped by 6 bases and J by 5 bases; unmatched bases: 4. The CDR3 nucleotides are TGTGCCAGCAGATCGACAGGGGGCCACGAGCAGTACTTC. It translates to CASRSTGGHEQYF.

This chain links TRBV9 with TRBJ2-7; TRBD2 aligns across 11 bases. The CDR3 is 18 residues long. V was pared by 0 bases and J by 1 base, with 9 bases of the junction left unmatched. Germline V CDR1 and CDR2: SGDLS, YYNGEE. The CDR3 spells CASSVGIGTSGGSYEQYF. The CDR3 DNA follows: TGTGCCAGCAGCGTAGGCATCGGGACTAGCGGTGGGTCCTACGAGCAGTACTTC.

Remarks on this clone: Other nucleotide sequences in the sample specify the same CDR3. The chain joins TRBV4-2 to TRBJ1-2, with 9 nucleotides matching TRBD1. The CDR3 loop spans 16 amino acids. The junction had 8 bases not matched to a gene; V was cut back by 0 bases and J by 6 bases. In germline, CDR1 is LGHNA, CDR2 YNFKEQ. DNA of the CDR3: TGTGCCAGCAGCCAAGATTGGGACAGGGTTTGGGATGGCTACACCTTC. Its protein is CASSQDWDRVWDGYTF.

This sequence joins TRBV7-3 and TRBJ2-3; TRBD2 is a possible D gene (6 bases). V lost 4 bases and J lost 2, with 13 bases in between. The germline CDR1 and CDR2 sequences are SGHTA and FQGTGA. CDR3 size: 15 residues. The chain's CDR3 is CASSSQSGFTDTQYF. CDR3 nucleotide sequence: TGTGCCAGCAGCTCCCAGAGCGGGTTCACAGATACGCAGTATTTT.

The chain uses TRBV27 and TRBJ1-1, with 7 bases that match TRBD1. Germline CDR1 reads MNHEY; CDR2 reads SMNVEV (reference sequence). The CDR3 is made up of 13 amino acids. Unmatched junction bases numbered 13, after V lost 8 bases and J lost 10 bases. CDR3 protein: CASAFSGGMRAFF. Written as DNA, the CDR3 is TGTGCCAGCGCCTTTTCAGGGGGGATGCGAGCTTTCTTT.

The V and J genes are TRBV2 and TRBJ2-1; unclear D gene. With 4 bases removed from V and 4 bases from J, the gap between germline ends came to 5 bases. The CDR3 consists of 12 residues. The V gene's germline CDR1 is SNHLY and CDR2 FYNNEI. In nucleotides, the CDR3 is TGTGCCAGCAGTGGCGATTACAATGAGCAGTTCTTC. It specifies CASSGDYNEQFF.

This clone has only a few counts. The rearrangement uses TRBV5-1 and TRBJ1-2; D is undetermined. The CDR3 loop spans 14 amino acids. The ends were cut back, 0 bases at V and 8 bases at J, with 14 bases in the middle. Germline-derived CDR1 and CDR2 are SGHRS and YFSETQ. The CDR3 region is CASSLAFSVEGYTF. CDR3 DNA sequence: TGCGCCAGCAGCTTGGCCTTTAGCGTTGAGGGCTACACCTTC.

This clone has a handful of counts. The V gene is TRBV4-1, the J gene TRBJ2-1; 10 nucleotides agree with TRBD2. After removal of 0 bases from V and 0 bases from J, the junction contained 5 bases not matched to a gene. Germline CDR1 reads MGHRA; CDR2 reads YSYEKL. The CDR3 is made up of 18 amino acids. The CDR3 is CASSQDPGTSDSYNEQFF. The CDR3 DNA reads TGCGCCAGCAGCCAAGATCCCGGGACTAGCGACTCCTACAATGAGCAGTTCTTC.

The chain has TRBV7-9 and TRBJ1-1, with 9 bases that match TRBD1. The CDR3 loop spans 15 amino acids. Trimming took 5 bases from V and 4 from J; bases not matched to a gene: 8. Germline-derived CDR1 and CDR2 are SEHNR and FQNEAQ (reference sequence). In DNA form, the CDR3 reads TGTGCCAGCAGCCCCGGGACAGGGAATCCCACTGAAGCTTTCTTT. Residues: CASSPGTGNPTEAFF.

The chain carries TRBV27 and TRBJ2-1, with 7 bases matching TRBD1. The CDR3 contains 14 residues. Per germline, CDR1 MNHEY and CDR2 SMNVEV (reference sequence). V gave up 3 bases and J gave up 7 bases; unmatched junction bases: 6. CDR3 DNA: TGTGCCAGCAGTTTCGAGACAGGGAGAAATGAGCAGTTCTTC. As protein: CASSFETGRNEQFF.

This chain joins TRBV6-1 and TRBJ2-7; D remains ambiguous. The CDR3 totals 15 residues. V lost 1 base to trimming and J lost 4 bases, with 14 bases between them. CDR1 is MNHNS, CDR2 SASEGT, per germline. The CDR3 spells CASSEEYRAAYEQYF. CDR3 bases: TGTGCCAGCAGTGAAGAGTACAGAGCCGCGTACGAGCAGTACTTC.

This chain connects TRBV5-1 to TRBJ2-5; D is unresolved. CDR1 is SGHRS, CDR2 YFSETQ, per germline. The CDR3 is made up of 12 amino acids. Trimming took off 5 bases at V and 3 bases at J, with 8 bases between the two ends. In DNA form, the CDR3 reads TGCGCCAGCAGTTTAGTAGAAGAGACCCAGTACTTC. It yields the protein CASSLVEETQYF. The full variable domain, with the rest looked up from reference TRBV5-1 and TRBJ2-5, is KAGVTQTPRYLIKTRGQQVTLSCSPISGHRSVSWYQQTPGQGLQFLFEYFSETQRNKGNFPGRFSGRQFSNSRSEMNVSTLELGDSALYLCASSLVEETQYFGPGTRLLVL.

The rearrangement links TRBV29-1 to TRBJ1-3; unclear D gene. V dropped 4 bases and J dropped 0 bases, with 7 bases sitting between them. Germline CDR1 and CDR2: SQVTM and ANQGSEA. CDR3 size: 13 residues. CDR3 residues: CSVAGSSGNTIYF. The DNA of the CDR3 is TGCAGCGTTGCCGGGTCCTCTGGAAACACCATATATTTT.

CDR3 sequence: CASSLVLPNNEQFF. Written as DNA, the CDR3 is TGCGCCAGCAGCTTGGTCCTACCAAACAATGAGCAGTTCTTC. The rearrangement joins TRBV5-1 to TRBJ2-1, with no clear D. Germline CDR1 reads SGHRS; CDR2 reads YFSETQ. Trimming stripped 0 bases from V and 5 bases from J, with 9 bases between. This CDR3 is 14 amino acids long.

This clone was found a few times. The chain has TRBV29-1 and TRBJ2-7; a weak D match, TRBD2 (6 bases). CDR3 length equals 12 residues. CDR1 is SQVTM and CDR2 is ANQGSEA in the germline V gene. V was cut by 4 bases and J by 3 bases, with 10 bases left in between. The CDR3 bases are TGCAGCGTTGGCGGGGATGGCTACGAGCAGTACTTC. Encoded protein: CSVGGDGYEQYF.